This TCR beta chain was identified in a study of cytomegalovirus exposure and HLA in healthy donors. Vbeta (60) and Jbeta (13) primers were used in the PCR. In the authors' workflow: About 10 million shared chains were among around 78 million unique TCR beta chains counted in a later analysis. Clones were sequenced by immunoSEQ multiplex PCR, and TCRdb holds only the in-frame ones, with some missing. From that table come the V and J calls and clone size; the DNA was used to work out D and trimming. The table lists 150,000 to 200,000 clones, about three quarters of them singletons, with around 3.4% in the top ten. Study observations and caveats: No immune exposure information besides CMV serostatus was available. The majority of CMV-associated TCR beta chains were reported as apparently HLA-restricted in a later analysis. Generally TCR sequences proved uncommon, though certain public TCRs appeared in numerous donors.

Germline CDR1 LNHDA, CDR2 SQIVND (reference sequence). The CDR3 spans 17 residues. The germline V and J ends were trimmed by 3 bases and 2 bases, with 19 bases remaining between them. As concerns this clone: Its antigen remains unidentified.

Sequencing was done on a sample of PBMCs. The chain links TRBV19 to TRBJ1-2; D not certain. The clonotype comes from a woman aged 60-70 years in good health and CMV-seropositive. The CDR3 region is CASSIHGGGRVNYGYTF. Here the CDR3 DNA reads TGTGCCAGTAGTATTCACGGTGGAGGCCGAGTGAACTATGGCTACACCTTC.